One sample yielded the 12 T cell receptor beta chains listed below, sequenced in a study of cytomegalovirus exposure and HLA in healthy donors. The PCR ran on 60 Vbeta and 13 Jbeta primers. Data came from immunoSEQ multiplex PCR; TCRdb stores just in-frame clones and leaves some out. This table has fewer than 200,000 clones, 65% to 75% appearing once. Material for sequencing was PBMCs. The receptors originated from a girl aged 5-17 years in good health and CMV-seronegative.

The V gene is TRBV27, the J gene TRBJ1-5; 10 positions match TRBD1. CDR3 size: 16 residues. After removal of 6 bases from V and 11 bases from J, the junction contained 16 bases not matched to a gene. CDR1 is MNHEY and CDR2 is SMNVEV in the germline V gene (reference sequence). This CDR3 reads CASSPGPPTGGKAQHF. DNA of the CDR3: TGTGCCAGCAGCCCGGGCCCCCCGACAGGGGGCAAGGCCCAGCATTTT.

This sequence joins TRBV12-5 and TRBJ2-1; 15 positions match TRBD2. Germline assignment: CDR1 LGHNT and CDR2 FRNRAP. Unmatched junction bases numbered 9, after V lost 6 bases and J lost 9 bases. CDR3 length: 16 amino acids. The CDR3: CASGPGTSGGPGEQFF. As DNA, the CDR3 is TGTGCTAGTGGCCCCGGGACTAGCGGGGGGCCGGGTGAGCAGTTCTTC.

This rearrangement joins TRBV5-1 to TRBJ1-6; TRBD1 agrees at 8 bases. Per germline, CDR1 SGHRS and CDR2 YFSETQ. V lost 1 base and J lost 7; bases outside the gene matches: 10. The CDR3 runs to 17 residues. CDR3 protein: CASSLRQRTGMNSPLHF. The CDR3 region has the DNA TGCGCCAGCAGCTTGCGCCAAAGGACAGGGATGAATTCACCCCTCCACTTT.

V and J are TRBV10-1 and TRBJ1-1, with D possibly matching TRBD1 (6 bases). CDR1 and CDR2 from the germline V gene are WNHNN and SYGVQD (reference sequence). The CDR3 extends over 14 amino acids. Trimming stripped 1 base from V and 10 bases from J, with 16 bases between. The CDR3 is CASSELPGARRAFF. The CDR3 bases are TGCGCCAGCAGTGAGTTACCAGGGGCCCGGAGAGCTTTCTTT.

The chain combines TRBV27 with TRBJ2-7, with 7 nucleotides matching TRBD1. Germline V CDR1 and CDR2: MNHEY, SMNVEV (reference sequence). This CDR3 has 14 amino acids. J lost 9 bases, V lost 9 bases, and 17 bases had no gene match. The CDR3 DNA is TGTGCCAGTTCCCCAGGGGGAAGGGGGAATGGGCAGTACTTC. Translation: CASSPGGRGNGQYF.

This clone turned up a few times. The chain is built from TRBV7-3 and TRBJ2-1; weak D call: TRBD2 (6 bases). The CDR3 runs 13 residues. CDR1 SGHTA and CDR2 FQGTGA come from the germline V gene. Trimming cost V 5 bases and J 6 bases, with 11 bases left between them. CDR3 amino acids: CASSLGGLNEQFF. The CDR3 region has the DNA TGTGCCAGCAGCCTCGGGGGACTCAATGAGCAGTTCTTC.

This CDR3 reads CATSRDPRTVYEQYF. The CDR3 DNA reads as TGTGCCACCAGCAGAGATCCCCGGACAGTCTACGAGCAGTACTTC. The genes are TRBV15 and TRBJ2-7; D is perhaps TRBD1 (6 bases). Trimming cost V 0 bases and J 3 bases, with 12 bases left between them. The germline gives CDR1 LNHNV, CDR2 YYDKDF (reference sequence). This CDR3 has 15 residues.

Only a few counts were recorded for this clone. The J gene is TRBJ1-2, the V gene TRBV6-1; TRBD1 matches at 7 bases. The CDR3 loop spans 15 amino acids. Trimming took 6 bases from V and 3 from J; bases not matched to a gene: 10. Germline V gives CDR1 MNHNS, CDR2 SASEGT. The CDR3 DNA follows: TGTGCCAGCAGGCCGTCCCGGGACAGTGACTATGGCTACACCTTC. Translation: CASRPSRDSDYGYTF.

This clone has more than one count but fewer than ten. The chain links TRBV6-5 to TRBJ1-5; the match to TRBD1 covers 7 bases. Trimming at V came to 5 bases and at J to 7 bases, leaving 8 bases not matched to a gene. The CDR3 length is 14 residues. Germline CDR1 MNHEY, CDR2 SVGAGI. The CDR3 DNA reads TGTGCCAGCAGTCCCGACAGGGTCGGCCAGCCCCAGCATTTT. Protein sequence: CASSPDRVGQPQHF.

The chain employs TRBV5-1 and TRBJ1-2; 10 bases line up with TRBD1. Germline CDR1 and CDR2: SGHRS and YFSETQ. The CDR3 has 16 amino acids. J gave up 6 bases and V 3 bases, and 11 bases lay outside the gene matches. The DNA of the CDR3 is TGCGCCAGCAGCTCCCAGGCGGGACAGGGGCTCAATGGCTACACCTTC. It encodes CASSSQAGQGLNGYTF.

The chain links TRBV19 to TRBJ2-7, with 9 bases lining up with TRBD1. V was pared by 9 bases and J by 5 bases, with 23 bases of the junction left unmatched. Looked up from germline, CDR1 is LNHDA and CDR2 is SQIVND (reference sequence). The CDR3 has 18 residues. The CDR3 DNA follows: TGTGCCAGCCTTCCATCCGGGACAGGGTTCCCCTCAGTCCACGAGCAGTACTTC. Encoded protein: CASLPSGTGFPSVHEQYF.

This clone was counted only a few times. The gene calls are TRBV7-9 and TRBJ2-1; 16 bases are shared with TRBD2. CDR1 and CDR2 from the germline V gene are SEHNR and FQNEAQ (reference sequence). The CDR3 is made up of 18 amino acids. The junction had 5 bases not matched to a gene; V was cut back by 5 bases and J by 1 base. The CDR3: CASSPGTSGGASYNEQFF. CDR3 nucleotides: TGTGCCAGCAGCCCCGGGACTAGCGGGGGGGCGTCCTACAATGAGCAGTTCTTC.